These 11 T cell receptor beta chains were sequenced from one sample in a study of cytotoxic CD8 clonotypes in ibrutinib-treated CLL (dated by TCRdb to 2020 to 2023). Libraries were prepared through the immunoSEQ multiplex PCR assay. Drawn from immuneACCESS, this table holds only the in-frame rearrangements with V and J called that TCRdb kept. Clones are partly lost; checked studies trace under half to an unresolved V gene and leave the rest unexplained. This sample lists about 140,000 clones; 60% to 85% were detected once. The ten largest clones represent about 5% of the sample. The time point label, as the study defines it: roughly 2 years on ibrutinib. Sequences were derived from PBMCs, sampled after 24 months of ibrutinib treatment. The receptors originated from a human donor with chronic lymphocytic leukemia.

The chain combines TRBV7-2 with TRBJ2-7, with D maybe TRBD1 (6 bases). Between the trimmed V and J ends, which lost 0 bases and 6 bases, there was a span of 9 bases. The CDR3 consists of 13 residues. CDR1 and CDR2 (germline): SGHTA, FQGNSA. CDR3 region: CASSLAGASEQYF. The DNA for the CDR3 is TGTGCCAGCAGCTTAGCGGGGGCTAGCGAGCAGTACTTC.

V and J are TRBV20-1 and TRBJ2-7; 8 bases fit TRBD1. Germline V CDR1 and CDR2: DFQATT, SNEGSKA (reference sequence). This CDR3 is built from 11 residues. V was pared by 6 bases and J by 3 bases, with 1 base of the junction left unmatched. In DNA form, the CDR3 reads TGCAGTGCCGACAGGGGCTACGAGCAGTACTTC. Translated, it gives CSADRGYEQYF.

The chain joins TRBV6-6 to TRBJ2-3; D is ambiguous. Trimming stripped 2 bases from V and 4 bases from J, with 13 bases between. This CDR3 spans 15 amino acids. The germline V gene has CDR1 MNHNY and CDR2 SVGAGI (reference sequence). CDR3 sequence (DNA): TGTGCCAGCAGTTACGGAGTCCTGGAACCAGATACGCAGTATTTT. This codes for CASSYGVLEPDTQYF.

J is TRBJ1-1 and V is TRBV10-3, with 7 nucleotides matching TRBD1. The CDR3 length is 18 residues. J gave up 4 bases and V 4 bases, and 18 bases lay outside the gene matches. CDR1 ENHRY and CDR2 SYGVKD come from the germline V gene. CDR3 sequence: CAISGGGDSLNVGTEAFF. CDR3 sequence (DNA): TGTGCCATCAGTGGCGGGGGGGACAGTTTAAATGTGGGCACTGAAGCTTTCTTT.

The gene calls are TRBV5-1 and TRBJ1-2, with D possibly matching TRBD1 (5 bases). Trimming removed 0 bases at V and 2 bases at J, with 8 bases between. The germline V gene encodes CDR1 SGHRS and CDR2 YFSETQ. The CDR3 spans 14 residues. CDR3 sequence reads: CASSLDGTNYGYTF. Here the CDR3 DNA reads TGCGCCAGCAGCTTGGACGGGACCAACTATGGCTACACCTTC.

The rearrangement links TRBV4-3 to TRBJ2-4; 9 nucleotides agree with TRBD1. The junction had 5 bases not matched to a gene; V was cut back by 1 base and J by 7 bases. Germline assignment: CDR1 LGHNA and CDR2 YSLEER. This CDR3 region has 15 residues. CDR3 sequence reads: CASSQAGGQGNIQYF. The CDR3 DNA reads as TGCGCCAGCAGCCAAGCCGGGGGACAGGGCAACATTCAGTACTTC.

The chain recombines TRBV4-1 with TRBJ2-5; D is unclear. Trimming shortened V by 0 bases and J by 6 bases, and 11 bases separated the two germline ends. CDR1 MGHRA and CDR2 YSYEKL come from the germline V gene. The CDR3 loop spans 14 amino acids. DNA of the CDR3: TGCGCCAGCAGCCAAGAAACGCCGTCCCAGACCCAGTACTTC. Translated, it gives CASSQETPSQTQYF.

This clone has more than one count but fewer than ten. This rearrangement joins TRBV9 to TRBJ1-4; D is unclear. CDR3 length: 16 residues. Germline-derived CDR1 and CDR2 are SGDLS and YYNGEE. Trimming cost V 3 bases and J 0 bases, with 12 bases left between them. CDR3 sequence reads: CASSEIGVATNEKLFF. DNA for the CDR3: TGTGCCAGCAGCGAAATAGGAGTTGCAACTAATGAAAAACTGTTTTTT.

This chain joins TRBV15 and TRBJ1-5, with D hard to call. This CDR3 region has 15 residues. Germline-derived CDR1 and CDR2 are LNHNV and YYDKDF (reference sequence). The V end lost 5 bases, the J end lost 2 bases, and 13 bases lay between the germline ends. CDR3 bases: TGTGCCACCAGCCTCGACCCCCGGGGCAATCAGCCCCAGCATTTT. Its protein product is CATSLDPRGNQPQHF. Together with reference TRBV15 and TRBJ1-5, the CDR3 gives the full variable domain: DAMVIQNPRYQVTQFGKPVTLSCSQTLNHNVMYWYQQKSSQAPKLLFHYYDKDFNNEADTPDNFQSRRPNTSFCFLDIRSPGLGDTAMYLCATSLDPRGNQPQHFGDGTRLSIL.

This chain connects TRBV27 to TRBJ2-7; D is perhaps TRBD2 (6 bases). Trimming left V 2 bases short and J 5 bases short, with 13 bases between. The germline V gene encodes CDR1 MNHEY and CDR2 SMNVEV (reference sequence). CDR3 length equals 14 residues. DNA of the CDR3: TGTGCCAGCAGTTTAGGGCAGGGAGGCAACGAGCAGTACTTC. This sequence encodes CASSLGQGGNEQYF.

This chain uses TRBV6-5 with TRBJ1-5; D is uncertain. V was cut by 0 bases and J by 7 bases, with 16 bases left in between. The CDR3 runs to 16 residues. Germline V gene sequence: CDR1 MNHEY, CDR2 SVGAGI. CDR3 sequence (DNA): TGTGCCAGCAGTTACTCCGGGGTGAAGTTGGGACAGCCCCAGCATTTT. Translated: CASSYSGVKLGQPQHF.